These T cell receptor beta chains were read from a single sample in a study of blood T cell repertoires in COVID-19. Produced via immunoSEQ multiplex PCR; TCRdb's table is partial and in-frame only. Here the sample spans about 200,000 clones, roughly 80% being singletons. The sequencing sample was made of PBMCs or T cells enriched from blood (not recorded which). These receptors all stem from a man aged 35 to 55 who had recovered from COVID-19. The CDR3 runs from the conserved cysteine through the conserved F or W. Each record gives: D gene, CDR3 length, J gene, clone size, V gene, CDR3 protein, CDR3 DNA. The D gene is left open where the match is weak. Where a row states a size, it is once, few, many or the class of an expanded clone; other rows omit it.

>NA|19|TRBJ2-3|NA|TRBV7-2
CASSLASSRQVHSTDTQYF
TGTGCCAGCAGCTTAGCTTCTTCACGACAGGTTCACTCCACAGATACGCAGTATTTT
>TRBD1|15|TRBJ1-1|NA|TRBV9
CASSVVGTVNTEAFF
TGTGCCAGCAGCGTAGTAGGGACAGTGAACACTGAAGCTTTCTTT
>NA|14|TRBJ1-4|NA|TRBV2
CASSVTVTNEKLFF
TGTGCCAGCAGTGTTACAGTGACTAATGAAAAACTGTTTTTT
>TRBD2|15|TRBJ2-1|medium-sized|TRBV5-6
CASSLAASGRNEQFF
TGTGCCAGCAGCTTGGCGGCTAGCGGGAGGAATGAGCAGTTCTTC
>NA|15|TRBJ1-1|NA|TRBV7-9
CASSPKIGGDTEAFF
TGTGCCAGCAGCCCAAAGATTGGGGGGGACACTGAAGCTTTCTTT
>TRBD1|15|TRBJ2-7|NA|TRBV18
CASSPPGQASYEQYF
TGTGCCAGCTCACCTCCGGGACAGGCTTCCTACGAGCAGTACTTC
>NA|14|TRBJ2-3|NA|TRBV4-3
CASSQDLGRDTQYF
TGCGCCAGCAGCCAAGATCTCGGGAGAGATACGCAGTATTTT
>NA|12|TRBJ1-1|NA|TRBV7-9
CASSAGTGEAFF
TGTGCCAGCAGCGCGGGTACTGGTGAAGCTTTCTTT
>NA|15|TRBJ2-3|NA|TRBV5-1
CASSLASFGTDTQYF
TGCGCCAGCAGCTTGGCGTCTTTTGGCACAGATACGCAGTATTTT
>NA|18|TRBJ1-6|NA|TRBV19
CASSPPLGQSSYNSPLHF
TGTGCCAGTAGTCCGCCACTTGGACAGAGCTCCTATAATTCACCCCTCCACTTT
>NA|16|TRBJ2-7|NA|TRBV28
CASRYLSDSISYEQYF
TGTGCCAGCAGATACCTGTCAGACTCAATCTCCTACGAGCAGTACTTC
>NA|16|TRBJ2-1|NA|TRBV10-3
CAISESSAGLSNEQFF
TGTGCCATCAGTGAGTCGTCGGCAGGACTATCCAATGAGCAGTTCTTC
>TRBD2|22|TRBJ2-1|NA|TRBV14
CASSQAPTTGARPSGAYNEQFF
TGTGCCAGCAGCCAAGCCCCTACGACAGGCGCCCGGCCTAGCGGGGCCTACAATGAGCAGTTCTTC
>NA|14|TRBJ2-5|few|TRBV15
CATSRENSGETQYF
TGTGCCACCAGCAGAGAGAATAGCGGAGAGACCCAGTACTTC
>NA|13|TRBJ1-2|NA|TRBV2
CASSEQGIYGYTF
TGTGCCAGCAGTGAACAGGGGATCTATGGCTACACCTTC
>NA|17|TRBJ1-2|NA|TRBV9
CASSVEELGGTYYGYTF
TGTGCCAGCAGCGTAGAAGAGCTGGGAGGGACATACTATGGCTACACCTTC
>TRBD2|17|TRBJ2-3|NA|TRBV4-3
CASSQDKLAGEGDTQYF
TGCGCCAGCAGCCAAGATAAACTAGCGGGAGAAGGGGATACGCAGTATTTT
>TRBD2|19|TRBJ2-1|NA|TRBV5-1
CASSLNLKQRDASYNEQFF
TGCGCCAGCAGCCTTAACCTCAAACAGCGGGACGCTTCCTACAATGAGCAGTTCTTC
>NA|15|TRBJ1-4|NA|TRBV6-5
CASSPRGRDNEKLFF
TGTGCCAGCAGTCCCCGGGGGAGGGATAATGAAAAACTGTTTTTT
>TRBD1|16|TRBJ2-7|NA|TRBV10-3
CAMAGQGTAISYEQYF
TGTGCCATGGCCGGGCAGGGGACAGCAATCTCCTACGAGCAGTACTTC
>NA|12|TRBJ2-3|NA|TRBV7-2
CASSLVADTQYF
TGTGCCAGCAGCCTCGTCGCAGATACGCAGTATTTT
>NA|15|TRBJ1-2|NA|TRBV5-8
CASSLTEQLVYGYTF
TGTGCCAGCAGCTTGACAGAACAATTAGTCTATGGCTACACCTTC
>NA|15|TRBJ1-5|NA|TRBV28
CASTRRTAGRQPQHF
TGTGCCAGCACCCGCCGGACGGCAGGGCGGCAGCCCCAGCATTTT
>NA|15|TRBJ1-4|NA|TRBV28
CASSFSGGGNEKLFF
TGTGCCAGCAGTTTTTCAGGAGGAGGGAATGAAAAACTGTTTTTT
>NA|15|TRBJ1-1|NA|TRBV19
CASSLIGGGVTEAFF
TGTGCCAGTAGCCTTATCGGTGGGGGGGTGACTGAAGCTTTCTTT
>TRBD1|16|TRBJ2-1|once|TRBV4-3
CASSQDPQGVYNEQFF
TGCGCCAGCAGCCAAGATCCCCAGGGGGTGTACAATGAGCAGTTCTTC
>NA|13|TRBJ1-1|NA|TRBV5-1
CASSPIYGTEAFF
TGCGCCAGCAGCCCCATCTATGGCACTGAAGCTTTCTTT
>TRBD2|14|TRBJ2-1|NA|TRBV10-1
CASGTSGSGNEQFF
TGCGCCAGCGGGACTAGCGGGAGTGGCAATGAGCAGTTCTTC
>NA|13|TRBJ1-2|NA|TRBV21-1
CASSKEGGYGYTF
TGTGCCAGCAGCAAAGAAGGGGGCTATGGCTACACCTTC